Shown below are 4 T cell receptor beta chains from a single sample sequenced in a study of cytomegalovirus exposure and HLA in healthy donors. PCR used 60 Vbeta primers and 13 Jbeta primers. TCRdb keeps only in-frame clones here, not all; method: immunoSEQ multiplex PCR. The repertoire holds tens of thousands of clones, 82% seen once, with under 4% in the top ten. What was sequenced was PBMCs. The receptors were gathered from a man aged 50-60 years in good health and CMV-seronegative.

This clone was seen a few times. This chain uses TRBV5-5 with TRBJ2-7; 7 positions match TRBD1. CDR3 size: 15 residues. Germline V gene lookup returns CDR1 SGHKS and CDR2 YYEKEE (reference sequence). V lost 7 bases and J lost 3; bases outside the gene matches: 13. This chain's CDR3 is CASSAYQGEYYEQYF. The CDR3 nucleotides are TGTGCCAGCTCAGCCTACCAGGGGGAATACTACGAGCAGTACTTC.

The chain employs TRBV7-2 and TRBJ2-7, with D possibly being TRBD2 (5 bases). With the DNA end fitting TRBJ2-1 better, the J assignment may be wrong. The CDR3 is made up of 15 amino acids. Germline CDR1 SGHTA, CDR2 FQGNSA. The CDR3 DNA follows: TGTGCCAGCGCTCGAGCGGAAAGCTCCTACAATGAGCAGTTCTTC. Amino acid sequence: CASARAESSYNEQFF.

The V and J genes are TRBV27 and TRBJ2-1; TRBD2 matches at 9 bases. Losses at the gene ends were 3 bases for V and 10 bases for J; bases not matched to a gene: 10. The CDR3 is 15 residues long. Germline CDR1 and CDR2: MNHEY and SMNVEV (reference sequence). The CDR3 loop is CASSLTSGLAREQFF. The DNA for the CDR3 is TGTGCCAGCAGTTTGACTAGCGGCTTAGCAAGAGAGCAGTTCTTC.

The V and J genes are TRBV5-4 and TRBJ2-1; 12 bases fit TRBD1. This CDR3 has 16 amino acids. Germline V gene lookup returns CDR1 SGHNT and CDR2 YYREEE (reference sequence). The junction had 5 bases not matched to a gene; V was cut back by 0 bases and J by 7 bases. CDR3 sequence (DNA): TGTGCCAGCAGCTTGGGTGGGACAGGGGGCCGTAATGAGCAGTTCTTC. It encodes CASSLGGTGGRNEQFF.